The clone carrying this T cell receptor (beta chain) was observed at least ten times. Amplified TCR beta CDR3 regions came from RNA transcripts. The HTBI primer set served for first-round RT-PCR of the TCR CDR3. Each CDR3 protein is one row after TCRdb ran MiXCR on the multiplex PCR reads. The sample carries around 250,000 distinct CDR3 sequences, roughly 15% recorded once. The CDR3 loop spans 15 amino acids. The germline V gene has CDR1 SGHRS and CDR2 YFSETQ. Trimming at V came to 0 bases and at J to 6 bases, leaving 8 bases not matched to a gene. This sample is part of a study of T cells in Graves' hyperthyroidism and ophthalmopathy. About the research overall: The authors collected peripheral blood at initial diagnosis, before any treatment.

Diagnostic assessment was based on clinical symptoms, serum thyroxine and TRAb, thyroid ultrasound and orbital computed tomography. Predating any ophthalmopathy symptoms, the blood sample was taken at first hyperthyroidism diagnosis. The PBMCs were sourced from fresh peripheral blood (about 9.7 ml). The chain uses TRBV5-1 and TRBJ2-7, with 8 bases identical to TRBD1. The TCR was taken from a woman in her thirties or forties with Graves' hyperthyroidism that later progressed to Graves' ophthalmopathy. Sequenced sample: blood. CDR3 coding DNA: TGCGCCAGCAGCTTGGGGAGGACAGGGCTTTCCGAGCAGTACTTC. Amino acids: CASSLGRTGLSEQYF.